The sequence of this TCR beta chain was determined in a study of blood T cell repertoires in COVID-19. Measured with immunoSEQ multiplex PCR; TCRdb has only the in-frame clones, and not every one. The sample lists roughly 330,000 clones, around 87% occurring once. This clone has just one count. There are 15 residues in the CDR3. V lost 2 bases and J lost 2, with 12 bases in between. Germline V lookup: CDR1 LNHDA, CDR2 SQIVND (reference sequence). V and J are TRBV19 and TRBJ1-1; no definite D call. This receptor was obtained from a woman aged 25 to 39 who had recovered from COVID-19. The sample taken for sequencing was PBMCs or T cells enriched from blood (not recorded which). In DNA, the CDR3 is TGTGCCAGTAGTATAAGTGTTGGAGGAAACACTGAAGCTTTCTTT. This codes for CASSISVGGNTEAFF.